These 20 T cell receptor beta chains were sequenced from one sample in a study of cytomegalovirus exposure and HLA in healthy donors. PCR was performed using 60 Vbeta and 13 Jbeta primers. The repertoire was sequenced with immunoSEQ multiplex PCR; TCRdb's copy has only in-frame clones and lacks some. This table holds some 160,000 clones, over 60% found once. The sequencing input was PBMCs. These receptors were taken from a woman aged 30 to 39 in good health and CMV-seronegative.

DNA for the CDR3: TGTGCCAGCAGCAGACAGGGGGCTCATTACGAGCAGTACTTC. Its translation is CASSRQGAHYEQYF. This chain joins TRBV6-5 and TRBJ2-7, with 10 positions matching TRBD1. The CDR3 covers 14 residues. CDR1 and CDR2 (germline): MNHEY, SVGAGI. V shed 6 bases, J shed 4 bases, and the junction held 6 bases outside the gene matches.

The chain uses TRBV2 and TRBJ1-5, with TRBD1 identical over 9 bases. V lost 6 bases to trimming and J lost 1 base; unmatched junction nucleotides: 13. Germline CDR1 and CDR2: SNHLY and FYNNEI. The CDR3 loop spans 18 amino acids. The DNA of the CDR3 is TGTGCCAGCAGCTCACCGGGACAGGGCTCGAGGAGCAATCAGCCCCAGCATTTT. It translates to CASSSPGQGSRSNQPQHF.

This clone has only one observation. This chain's CDR3 is CAWSEGTSGNTQYF. The CDR3 coding sequence is TGTGCCTGGAGTGAGGGGACTAGCGGAAATACGCAGTATTTT. The chain is built from TRBV30 and TRBJ2-3; TRBD2 aligns across 11 bases. The CDR3 loop spans 14 amino acids. Germline V gene lookup returns CDR1 GTSNPN and CDR2 SVGIG (reference sequence). The V and J ends lost 1 base and 7 bases, in that order; junction bases with no gene match: 4.

The chain couples TRBV28 to TRBJ1-5, with 9 bases fitting TRBD1. The germline V gene encodes CDR1 MDHEN and CDR2 SYDVKM. The V segment lost 10 bases and the J segment 5 bases; nucleotides outside the gene matches: 12. This CDR3 comprises 15 residues. The CDR3 DNA reads as TGTGCCACTGAACTACAGGGGGCTGAGTATCAGCCCCAGCATTTT. Translated, it gives CATELQGAEYQPQHF. The whole variable domain, filled in from reference TRBV28 and TRBJ1-5, reads DVKVTQSSRYLVKRTGEKVFLECVQDMDHENMFWYRQDPGLGLRLIYFSYDVKMKEKGDIPEGYSVSREKKERFSLILESASTNQTSMYLCATELQGAEYQPQHFGDGTRLSIL.

This chain links TRBV6-1 with TRBJ2-1; D unresolved. Trimming left V 11 bases short and J 6 bases short, with 5 bases between. The CDR3 has 9 amino acids. In germline, CDR1 is MNHNS, CDR2 SASEGT. The CDR3 sequence is CAPSNEQFF. The CDR3 coding sequence is TGTGCCCCTAGCAATGAGCAGTTCTTC.

V is TRBV29-1 and J is TRBJ2-1; 9 nucleotides line up with TRBD2. With V trimmed by 6 bases and J by 9 bases, 3 bases remained unmatched. CDR1 is SQVTM and CDR2 is ANQGSEA in the germline V gene. The CDR3 contains 11 residues. CDR3 protein: CSVGLAGEQFF. The CDR3 nucleotides read TGCAGCGTGGGACTAGCTGGTGAGCAGTTCTTC.

The chain has TRBV28 and TRBJ2-3, with 8 bases matching TRBD2. Germline-derived CDR1 and CDR2 are MDHEN and SYDVKM. This CDR3 comprises 18 residues. V trimming: 3 bases; J trimming: 0 bases; junction bases outside the gene matches: 11. The CDR3: CASSFVVSGASSTDTQYF. CDR3 coding DNA: TGTGCCAGCAGTTTTGTCGTTAGCGGGGCCTCTAGCACAGATACGCAGTATTTT.

The chain combines TRBV5-1 with TRBJ1-2, with no clear D. Trimming removed 0 bases from V and 4 bases from J, with 10 bases in between. The CDR3 covers 14 residues. Germline CDR1 and CDR2: SGHRS and YFSETQ. The CDR3 loop is CASSLDGSPYGYTF. CDR3 nucleotides: TGCGCCAGCAGCTTGGATGGCTCCCCCTATGGCTACACCTTC.

V and J are TRBV30 and TRBJ2-2; D might be TRBD2 (6 bases). This CDR3 has 14 amino acids. Trimming pared 4 bases from V and 4 bases from J, leaving 13 bases between. Germline assignment: CDR1 GTSNPN and CDR2 SVGIG (reference sequence). The CDR3 here is CAWKKGRGTGELFF. CDR3 nucleotide sequence: TGTGCCTGGAAGAAAGGGCGGGGCACCGGGGAGCTGTTTTTT.

The rearrangement joins TRBV6-1 to TRBJ2-3, with TRBD2 identical over 13 bases. J was trimmed by 5 bases and V by 2 bases; bases with no gene match: 7. This CDR3 region has 17 residues. Germline CDR1 is MNHNS and CDR2 is SASEGT. The CDR3 reads CASSEKTSGGAGDTQYF. In DNA form, the CDR3 reads TGTGCCAGCAGTGAAAAAACTAGCGGGGGGGCAGGAGATACGCAGTATTTT.

V usage is TRBV4-1 and J usage is TRBJ2-5; maybe TRBD2 (6 bases). V lost 0 bases and J 6 bases, leaving 17 bases between the germline ends. This CDR3 spans 16 amino acids. Germline V gives CDR1 MGHRA, CDR2 YSYEKL. CDR3 sequence: CASSQDAGGGAKTQYF. CDR3 sequence (DNA): TGCGCCAGCAGCCAAGATGCAGGAGGCGGGGCGAAGACCCAGTACTTC.

The V call is TRBV5-4, the J call TRBJ1-2, with D possibly TRBD1 on 6 matching bases. Germline V CDR1 and CDR2: SGHNT, YYREEE (reference sequence). The CDR3 is 16 amino acids. V dropped 0 bases and J dropped 0 bases, with 12 bases sitting between them. CDR3 sequence reads: CASSLGTASANYGYTF. The DNA of the CDR3 is TGTGCCAGCAGCTTGGGGACAGCTTCAGCTAACTATGGCTACACCTTC.

This chain uses TRBV5-4 with TRBJ1-5; D is undetermined. V was clipped by 0 bases and J by 0 bases, with 10 bases between them. CDR3 length: 16 amino acids. The germline gives CDR1 SGHNT, CDR2 YYREEE (reference sequence). CDR3 region: CASSLGPLISNQPQHF. Here the CDR3 DNA reads TGTGCCAGCAGCTTGGGGCCGCTGATTAGCAATCAGCCCCAGCATTTT.

The genes are TRBV6-5 and TRBJ1-2, with D possibly TRBD1 on 6 matching bases. Germline lookup yields CDR1 MNHEY and CDR2 SVGAGI. The CDR3 has 15 amino acids. V shed 6 bases and J shed 1 base, with 15 bases lying between them. CDR3 coding DNA: TGTGCCAGCAGACGCGGACAGCTAATTAACTATGGCTACACCTTC. This gives the protein CASRRGQLINYGYTF.

The rearrangement links TRBV28 to TRBJ2-2; 7 bases align to TRBD1. The germline V gene has CDR1 MDHEN and CDR2 SYDVKM. The CDR3 has 16 residues. V trimming: 7 bases; J trimming: 3 bases; junction bases outside the gene matches: 11. The DNA of the CDR3 is TGTGCCAGCACCCCATCCCTCGGACAGGACACCGGGGAGCTGTTTTTT. Translated, it gives CASTPSLGQDTGELFF.

J is TRBJ2-5 and V is TRBV5-1; a possible D gene is TRBD1 (6 bases). The V end was cut by 3 bases, the J end by 2 bases, with 17 bases between. Per germline, CDR1 SGHRS and CDR2 YFSETQ. The CDR3 covers 16 residues. The CDR3 spells CASSWGLPGDQETQYF. The CDR3 DNA sequence: TGCGCCAGCAGCTGGGGCCTACCAGGGGATCAAGAGACCCAGTACTTC.

The gene calls are TRBV7-6 and TRBJ2-3, with 7 bases aligning to TRBD1. The CDR3 loop spans 15 amino acids. Per the germline V gene, CDR1 is SGHVS and CDR2 is FNYEAQ. The V gene end was trimmed by 2 bases and the J gene end by 0 bases; junction bases not matched to a gene: 2. CDR3 sequence reads: CASSLQGQSTDTQYF. CDR3 sequence (DNA): TGTGCCAGCAGCTTACAGGGACAGAGCACAGATACGCAGTATTTT.

In its sample, this clone was seen once. V and J are TRBV6-6 and TRBJ1-1; D is uncertain. With 7 bases removed from V and 3 bases from J, the gap between germline ends came to 15 bases. The V gene's germline CDR1 is MNHNY and CDR2 SVGAGI (reference sequence). The length of the CDR3 is 14 residues. Here the CDR3 DNA reads TGTGCCAGCACCCCGGGTCCAACCGACACTGAAGCTTTCTTT. It specifies CASTPGPTDTEAFF.

This chain connects TRBV19 to TRBJ1-1; D is uncertain. The CDR3 has 13 residues. Trimming took off 6 bases at V and 0 bases at J, with 8 bases between the two ends. From germline, CDR1 is LNHDA and CDR2 SQIVND (reference sequence). CDR3 residues: CASRGVMNTEAFF. In nucleotides, the CDR3 is TGTGCCAGTAGGGGCGTTATGAACACTGAAGCTTTCTTT.

The chain uses TRBV6-5 and TRBJ2-7; 7 nucleotides agree with TRBD1. V shed 6 bases, J shed 3 bases, and the junction held 11 bases outside the gene matches. The CDR3 totals 15 residues. CDR1 and CDR2 from the germline V gene are MNHEY and SVGAGI. CDR3 region: CASRHVSGDSYEQYF. CDR3 bases: TGTGCCAGCAGGCATGTCTCCGGGGACAGCTACGAGCAGTACTTC.